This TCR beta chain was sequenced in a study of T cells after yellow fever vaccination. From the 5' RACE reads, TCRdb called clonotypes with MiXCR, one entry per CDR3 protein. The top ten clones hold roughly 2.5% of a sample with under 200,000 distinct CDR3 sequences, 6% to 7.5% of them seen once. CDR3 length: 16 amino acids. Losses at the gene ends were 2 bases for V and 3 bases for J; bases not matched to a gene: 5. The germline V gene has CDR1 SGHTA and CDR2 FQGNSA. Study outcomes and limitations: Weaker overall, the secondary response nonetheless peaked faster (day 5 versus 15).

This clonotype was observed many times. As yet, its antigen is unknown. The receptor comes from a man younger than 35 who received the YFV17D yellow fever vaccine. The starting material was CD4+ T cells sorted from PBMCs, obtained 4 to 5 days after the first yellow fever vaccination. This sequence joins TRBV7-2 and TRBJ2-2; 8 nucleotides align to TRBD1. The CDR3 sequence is CASSLQGAGDTGELFF. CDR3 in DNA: TGTGCCAGCAGCTTACAGGGGGCCGGTGACACCGGGGAGCTGTTTTTT.